This TCR beta chain was identified in a study of blood T cell repertoires in COVID-19. Across the study: Sources were T cells, B-cell-depleted T cells, or PBMCs; the material itself was cDNA or gDNA.

The assay was immunoSEQ multiplex PCR, and TCRdb's table has in-frame clones only and misses some. This table has some 120,000 clones, 65% to 80% appearing once. V was pared by 2 bases and J by 3 bases, with 11 bases between. The CDR3 has 15 residues. Per the germline V gene, CDR1 is MNHNS and CDR2 is SASEGT. Sequenced material: peripheral blood. This sequence originates from a human donor with acute or convalescent COVID-19. The donor label of this sample is uncertain. The J gene is TRBJ2-1, the V gene TRBV6-1; TRBD1 is a possible D gene (5 bases). The CDR3 nucleotides read TGTGCCAGCAGTGAACGTCAGGGTATCTACAATGAGCAGTTCTTC. It is translated as CASSERQGIYNEQFF.